These 10 T cell receptor beta chains originate from one sample sequenced in a study of shared clonotypes between healthy human individuals. Repertoires were generated with immunoSEQ multiplex PCR, while TCRdb's copy carries only in-frame clones and drops some. The top ten hold 0.1% to 0.15% of the sample, which has some 2,000,000 clones, roughly 95% seen once. Sequencing was carried out using naive CD4+ T cells sorted from blood. The subset here: CD45RA+ positively selected. The origin of the receptors is a man between 18 and 29 years old in good health.

Points on this clone: Other nucleotide sequences from this sample produce the same CDR3. The chain carries TRBV5-4 and TRBJ2-5; TRBD1 or TRBD2 may be the D gene (5 bases each). The V end lost 0 bases, the J end lost 5 bases, and 8 bases lay between the germline ends. Germline lookup yields CDR1 SGHNT and CDR2 YYREEE (reference sequence). The CDR3 length is 13 residues. For the CDR3, the DNA is TGTGCCAGCAGCTTGGGACGGGGCGAGACCCAGTACTTC. It yields the protein CASSLGRGETQYF.

The V call is TRBV5-1, the J call TRBJ2-3, with D hard to call. V was pared by 2 bases and J by 3 bases, with 13 bases between. The CDR3 length is 15 residues. Germline V lookup: CDR1 SGHRS, CDR2 YFSETQ. The CDR3 DNA follows: TGCGCCAGCAGCTTCCCCGGGCCTGGGACAGATACGCAGTATTTT. Translating gives CASSFPGPGTDTQYF.

The J gene is TRBJ2-5, the V gene TRBV6-5; possibly TRBD1 or TRBD2 for D (5 bases each). The CDR3 is 16 residues long. The V and J ends lost 0 bases and 2 bases respectively, with 13 bases between them. In germline, CDR1 is MNHEY, CDR2 SVGAGI. The CDR3 reads CASSYSGRSSQETQYF. CDR3 bases: TGTGCCAGCAGTTACTCGGGACGGAGTTCACAAGAGACCCAGTACTTC.

J is TRBJ2-2 and V is TRBV27; 11 nucleotides line up with TRBD2. The CDR3 contains 17 residues. Germline V gene lookup returns CDR1 MNHEY and CDR2 SMNVEV (reference sequence). Trimming cost V 6 bases and J 1 base; bases outside gene matches: 7. The DNA for the CDR3 is TGTGCCAGCAGGACTACCGGGACTAGCGGGAACACCGGGGAGCTGTTTTTT. Protein sequence: CASRTTGTSGNTGELFF.

This chain connects TRBV10-2 to TRBJ2-2; 10 positions agree with TRBD1. The CDR3 is 16 residues long. Germline CDR1 and CDR2: WSHSY and SAAADI. V was pared by 7 bases and J by 7 bases, with 12 bases of the junction left unmatched. The CDR3 here is CASKSGTGVFSGELFF. The CDR3 bases are TGCGCCAGCAAATCCGGGACAGGGGTCTTCAGCGGGGAGCTGTTTTTT.

About this clone itself: Other nucleotide sequences from this sample produce the same CDR3. The chain joins TRBV5-1 to TRBJ2-1, with 8 bases fitting TRBD2. The CDR3 length is 15 residues. Germline lookup yields CDR1 SGHRS and CDR2 YFSETQ. The V and J ends lost 4 bases and 3 bases, in that order; junction bases with no gene match: 6. CDR3 DNA: TGCGCCAGCAGCCCCAGCGGGGGCCTCTACAATGAGCAGTTCTTC. This gives the protein CASSPSGGLYNEQFF.

The rearrangement links TRBV7-9 to TRBJ2-7; D possibly corresponds to TRBD1 (5 bases). Germline CDR1 is SEHNR and CDR2 is FQNEAQ (reference sequence). Between the trimmed V and J ends, which lost 5 bases and 0 bases, there was a span of 8 bases. The CDR3 loop spans 13 amino acids. CDR3 protein: CASSKDNSYEQYF. The CDR3 nucleotides are TGTGCCAGCAGCAAGGACAACTCCTACGAGCAGTACTTC.

The chain uses TRBV6-1 and TRBJ1-1; 9 bases line up with TRBD1. CDR3 size: 15 residues. The V segment lost 2 bases and the J segment 5 bases; nucleotides outside the gene matches: 6. Germline V gene data show CDR1 as MNHNS and CDR2 as SASEGT. The CDR3 region is CASSEIQGAWTEAFF. The CDR3 DNA is TGTGCCAGCAGTGAAATACAGGGGGCATGGACTGAAGCTTTCTTT.

The rearrangement uses TRBV28 and TRBJ2-7; the D is unclear. Germline values: CDR1 MDHEN, CDR2 SYDVKM. The V and J ends lost 2 bases and 6 bases respectively, with 11 bases between them. This CDR3 has 13 amino acids. CDR3 loop: CASSLRALGEQYF. The CDR3 nucleotides are TGTGCCAGCAGTTTAAGGGCCCTGGGCGAGCAGTACTTC.

The chain employs TRBV5-5 and TRBJ2-5; D unresolved. With 0 bases removed from V and 1 base from J, the gap between germline ends came to 7 bases. This CDR3 spans 14 amino acids. Germline lookup yields CDR1 SGHKS and CDR2 YYEKEE (reference sequence). CDR3 in amino acids: CASSLGQLQETQYF. CDR3 bases: TGTGCCAGCAGCTTGGGCCAGCTCCAAGAGACCCAGTACTTC.